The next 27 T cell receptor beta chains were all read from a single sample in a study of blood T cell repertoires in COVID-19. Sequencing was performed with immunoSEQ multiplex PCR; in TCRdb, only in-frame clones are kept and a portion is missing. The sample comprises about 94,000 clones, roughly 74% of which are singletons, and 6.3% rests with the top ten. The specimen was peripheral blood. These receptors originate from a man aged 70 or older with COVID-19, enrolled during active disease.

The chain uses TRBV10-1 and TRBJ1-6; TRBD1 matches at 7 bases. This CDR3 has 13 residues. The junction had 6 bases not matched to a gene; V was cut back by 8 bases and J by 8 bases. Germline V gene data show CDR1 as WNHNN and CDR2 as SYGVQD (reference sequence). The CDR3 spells CASPDRDHSPLHF. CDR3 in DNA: TGCGCCAGCCCAGACAGGGACCATTCACCCCTCCACTTT.

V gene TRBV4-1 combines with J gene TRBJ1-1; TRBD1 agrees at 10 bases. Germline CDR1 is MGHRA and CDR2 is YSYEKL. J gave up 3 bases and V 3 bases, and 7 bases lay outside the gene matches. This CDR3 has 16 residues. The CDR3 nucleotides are TGCGCCAGCAGCCACCTGACAGGGGGCCTGGACACTGAAGCTTTCTTT. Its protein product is CASSHLTGGLDTEAFF.

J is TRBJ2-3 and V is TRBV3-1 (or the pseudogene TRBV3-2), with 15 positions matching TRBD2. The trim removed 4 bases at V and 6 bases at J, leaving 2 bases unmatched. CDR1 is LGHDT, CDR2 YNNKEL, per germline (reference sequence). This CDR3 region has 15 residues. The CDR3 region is CASSRTSGRADTQYF. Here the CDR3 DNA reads TGTGCCAGCAGCCGGACTAGCGGGAGGGCGGATACGCAGTATTTT.

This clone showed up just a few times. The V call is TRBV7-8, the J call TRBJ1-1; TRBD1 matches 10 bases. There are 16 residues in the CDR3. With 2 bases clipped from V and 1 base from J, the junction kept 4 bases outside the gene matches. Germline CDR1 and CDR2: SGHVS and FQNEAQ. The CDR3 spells CASSLRDRGSNTEAFF. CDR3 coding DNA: TGTGCCAGCAGCTTAAGGGACAGGGGATCGAACACTGAAGCTTTCTTT.

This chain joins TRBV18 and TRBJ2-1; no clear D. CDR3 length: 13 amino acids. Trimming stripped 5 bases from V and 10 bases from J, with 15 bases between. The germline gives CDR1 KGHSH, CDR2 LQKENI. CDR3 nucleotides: TGTGCCAGCTCAACTAAAATTGAAGGCGAGCAGTTCTTC. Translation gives CASSTKIEGEQFF.

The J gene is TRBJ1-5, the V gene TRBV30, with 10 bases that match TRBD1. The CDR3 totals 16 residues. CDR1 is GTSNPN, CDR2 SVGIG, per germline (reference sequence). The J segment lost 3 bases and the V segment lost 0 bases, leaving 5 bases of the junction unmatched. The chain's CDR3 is CAWSVGTGVYNQPQHF. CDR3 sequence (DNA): TGTGCCTGGAGTGTAGGGACAGGGGTGTACAATCAGCCCCAGCATTTT.

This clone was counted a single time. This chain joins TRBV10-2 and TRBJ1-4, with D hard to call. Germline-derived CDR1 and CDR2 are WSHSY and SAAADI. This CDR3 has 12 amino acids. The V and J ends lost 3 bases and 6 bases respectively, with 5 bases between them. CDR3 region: CASSEQHEKLFF. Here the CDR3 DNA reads TGCGCCAGCAGTGAACAGCATGAAAAACTGTTTTTT.

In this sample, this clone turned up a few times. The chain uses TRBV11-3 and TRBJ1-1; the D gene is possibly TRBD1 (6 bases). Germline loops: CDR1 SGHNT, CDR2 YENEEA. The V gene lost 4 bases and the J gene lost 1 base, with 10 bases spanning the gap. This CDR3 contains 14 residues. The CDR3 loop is CASSSGQRNTEAFF. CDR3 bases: TGTGCCAGCAGCTCGGGACAACGGAACACTGAAGCTTTCTTT.

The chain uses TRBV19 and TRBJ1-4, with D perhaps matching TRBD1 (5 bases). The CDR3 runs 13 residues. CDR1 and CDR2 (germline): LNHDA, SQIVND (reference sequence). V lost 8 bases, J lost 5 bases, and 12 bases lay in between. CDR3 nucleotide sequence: TGTGCCAGTGCCGGACAATCAAATGAAAAACTGTTTTTT. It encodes CASAGQSNEKLFF.

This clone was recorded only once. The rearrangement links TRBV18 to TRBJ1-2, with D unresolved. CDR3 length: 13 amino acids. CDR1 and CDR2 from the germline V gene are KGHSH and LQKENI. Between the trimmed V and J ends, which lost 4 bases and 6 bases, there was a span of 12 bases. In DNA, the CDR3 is TGTGCCAGCTCACTCGACTACGGTCATGGCTACACCTTC. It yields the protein CASSLDYGHGYTF.

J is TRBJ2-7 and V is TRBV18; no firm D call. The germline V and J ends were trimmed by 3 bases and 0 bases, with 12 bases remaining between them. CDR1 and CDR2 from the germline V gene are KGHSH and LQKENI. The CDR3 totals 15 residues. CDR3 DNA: TGTGCCAGCTCACCGAAGCTGGAGAGCTCCTACGAGCAGTACTTC. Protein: CASSPKLESSYEQYF.

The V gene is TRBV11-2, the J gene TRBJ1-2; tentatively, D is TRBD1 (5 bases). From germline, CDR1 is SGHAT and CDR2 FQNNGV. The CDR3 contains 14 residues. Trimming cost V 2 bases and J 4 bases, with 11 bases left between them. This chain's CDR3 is CASSLIDRPYGYTF. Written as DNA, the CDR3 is TGTGCCAGCAGCTTAATCGACAGACCCTATGGCTACACCTTC.

Here the CDR3 DNA reads TGTGCCACCAGCCCCGGGAGCTACACCGGGGAGCTGTTTTTT. Its translation: CATSPGSYTGELFF. The chain combines TRBV24-1 with TRBJ2-2; tentatively, D is TRBD2 (6 bases). The CDR3 spans 14 residues. The ends were cut back, 7 bases at V and 3 bases at J, with 11 bases in the middle. Germline-derived CDR1 and CDR2 are KGHDR and SFDVKD.

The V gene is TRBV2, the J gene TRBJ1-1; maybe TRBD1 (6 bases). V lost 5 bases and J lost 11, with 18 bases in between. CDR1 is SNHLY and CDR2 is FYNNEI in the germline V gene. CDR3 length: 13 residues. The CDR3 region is CASSRGQLAGAFF. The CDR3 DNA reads TGTGCCAGCAGTAGAGGACAGTTGGCCGGGGCTTTCTTT. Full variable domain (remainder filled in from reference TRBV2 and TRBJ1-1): EPEVTQTPSHQVTQMGQEVILRCVPISNHLYFYWYRQILGQKVEFLVSFYNNEISEKSEIFDDQFSVERPDGSNFTLKIRSTKLEDSAMYFCASSRGQLAGAFFGQGTRLTVV.

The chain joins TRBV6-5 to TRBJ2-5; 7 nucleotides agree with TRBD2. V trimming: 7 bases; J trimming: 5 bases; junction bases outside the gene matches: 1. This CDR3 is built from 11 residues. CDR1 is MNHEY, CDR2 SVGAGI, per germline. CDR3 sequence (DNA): TGTGCCAGCACCGGGGGGGAGACCCAGTACTTC. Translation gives CASTGGETQYF.

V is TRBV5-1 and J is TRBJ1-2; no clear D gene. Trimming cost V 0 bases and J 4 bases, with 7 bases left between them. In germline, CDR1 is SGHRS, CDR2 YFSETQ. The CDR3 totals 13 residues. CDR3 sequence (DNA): TGCGCCAGCAGCTTGGACAGCCCCTATGGCTACACCTTC. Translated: CASSLDSPYGYTF.

The DNA for the CDR3 is TGTGCCAGCAGCCCCTGGACAGGAGTCTATGGCTACACCTTC. The encoded protein is CASSPWTGVYGYTF. J is TRBJ1-2 and V is TRBV7-9, with 7 nucleotides matching TRBD1. CDR1 is SEHNR and CDR2 is FQNEAQ in the germline V gene (reference sequence). V lost 5 bases, J lost 4 bases, and 7 bases stayed unmatched. This CDR3 has 14 amino acids.

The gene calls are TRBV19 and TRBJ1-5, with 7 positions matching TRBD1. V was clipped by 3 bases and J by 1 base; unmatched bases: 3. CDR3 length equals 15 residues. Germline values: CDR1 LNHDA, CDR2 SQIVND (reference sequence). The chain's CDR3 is CASSMSGGSNQPQHF. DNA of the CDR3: TGTGCCAGTAGTATGTCAGGGGGGAGCAATCAGCCCCAGCATTTT.

The CDR3 protein is CASSQAAGVHEQYF. Written as DNA, the CDR3 is TGTGCCAGCAGCCAAGCGGCAGGGGTCCACGAGCAGTACTTC. V gene TRBV3-1 (or the pseudogene TRBV3-2) combines with J gene TRBJ2-7; a weak D match, TRBD1 (6 bases). Trimming shortened V by 1 base and J by 5 bases, and 12 bases separated the two germline ends. CDR1 is LGHDT, CDR2 YNNKEL, per germline (reference sequence). The length of the CDR3 is 14 residues.

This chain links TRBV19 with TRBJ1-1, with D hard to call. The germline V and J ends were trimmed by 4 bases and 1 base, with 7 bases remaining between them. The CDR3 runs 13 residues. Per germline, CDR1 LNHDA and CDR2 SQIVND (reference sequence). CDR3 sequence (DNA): TGTGCCAGTAGTAATACAGCGAACACTGAAGCTTTCTTT. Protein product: CASSNTANTEAFF.

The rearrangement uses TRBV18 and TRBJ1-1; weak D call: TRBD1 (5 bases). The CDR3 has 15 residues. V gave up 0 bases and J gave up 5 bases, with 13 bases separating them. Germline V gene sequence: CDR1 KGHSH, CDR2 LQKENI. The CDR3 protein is CASSPPGQGRTEAFF. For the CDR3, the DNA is TGTGCCAGCTCACCACCAGGGCAGGGTCGGACTGAAGCTTTCTTT. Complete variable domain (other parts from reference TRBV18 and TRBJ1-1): NAGVMQNPRHLVRRRGQEARLRCSPMKGHSHVYWYRQLPEEGLKFMVYLQKENIIDESGMPKERFSAEFPKEGPSILRIQQVVRGDSAAYFCASSPPGQGRTEAFFGQGTRLTVV.

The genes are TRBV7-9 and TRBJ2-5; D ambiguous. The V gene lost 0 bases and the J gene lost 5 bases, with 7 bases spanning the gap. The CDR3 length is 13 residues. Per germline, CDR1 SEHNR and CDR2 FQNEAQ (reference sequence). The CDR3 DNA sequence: TGTGCCAGCAGCTTAGCCGGAGACGAGACCCAGTACTTC. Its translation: CASSLAGDETQYF.

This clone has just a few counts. As DNA, the CDR3 is TGCGCCAGCAGCCAAGCAAGGGGAGAGACCCAGTACTTC. This translates into CASSQARGETQYF. The gene calls are TRBV4-1 and TRBJ2-5, with a tentative D call TRBD1 (5 bases). V was pared by 1 base and J by 4 bases, with 7 bases between. Germline V CDR1 and CDR2: MGHRA, YSYEKL. The CDR3 totals 13 residues.

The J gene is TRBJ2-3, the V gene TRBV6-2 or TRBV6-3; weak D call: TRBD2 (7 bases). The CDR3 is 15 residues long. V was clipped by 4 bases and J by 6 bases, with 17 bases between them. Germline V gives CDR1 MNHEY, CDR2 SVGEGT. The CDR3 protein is CASSWGGGVLDTQYF. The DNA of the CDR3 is TGTGCCAGCAGTTGGGGAGGGGGAGTTTTGGATACGCAGTATTTT.

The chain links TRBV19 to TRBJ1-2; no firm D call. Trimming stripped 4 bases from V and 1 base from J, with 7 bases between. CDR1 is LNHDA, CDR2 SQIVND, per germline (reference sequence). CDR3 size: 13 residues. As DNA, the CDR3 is TGTGCCAGTAGTACGGGGAGTAACTATGGCTACACCTTC. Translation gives CASSTGSNYGYTF.

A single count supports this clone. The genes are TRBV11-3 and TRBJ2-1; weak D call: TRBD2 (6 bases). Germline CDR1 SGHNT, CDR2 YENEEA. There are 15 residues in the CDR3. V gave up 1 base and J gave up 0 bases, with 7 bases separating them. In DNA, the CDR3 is TGTGCCAGCAGCTTAGGCGGGGCCTCCTACAATGAGCAGTTCTTC. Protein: CASSLGGASYNEQFF.

DNA for the CDR3: TGTGCCAGCAGTTTGGGACAGGGTTGGACCGGGGAGCTGTTTTTT. As protein: CASSLGQGWTGELFF. The genes are TRBV28 and TRBJ2-2; 9 bases align to TRBD1. CDR3 length: 15 residues. CDR1 is MDHEN and CDR2 is SYDVKM in the germline V gene. The V and J ends lost 3 bases and 5 bases, in that order; junction bases with no gene match: 4.